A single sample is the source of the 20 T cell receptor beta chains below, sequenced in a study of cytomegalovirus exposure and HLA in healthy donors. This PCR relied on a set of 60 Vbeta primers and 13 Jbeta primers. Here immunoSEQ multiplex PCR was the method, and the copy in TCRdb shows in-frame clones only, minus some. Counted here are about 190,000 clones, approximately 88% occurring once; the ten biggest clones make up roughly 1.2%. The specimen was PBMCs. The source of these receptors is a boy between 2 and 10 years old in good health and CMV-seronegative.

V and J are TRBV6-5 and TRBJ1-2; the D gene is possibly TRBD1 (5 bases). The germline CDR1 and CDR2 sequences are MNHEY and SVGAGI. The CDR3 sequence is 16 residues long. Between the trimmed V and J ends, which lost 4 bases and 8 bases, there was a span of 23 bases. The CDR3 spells CASSSSSGSSTRGYTF. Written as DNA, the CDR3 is TGTGCCAGCAGTTCGTCTTCAGGGTCCAGTACTCGAGGCTACACCTTC.

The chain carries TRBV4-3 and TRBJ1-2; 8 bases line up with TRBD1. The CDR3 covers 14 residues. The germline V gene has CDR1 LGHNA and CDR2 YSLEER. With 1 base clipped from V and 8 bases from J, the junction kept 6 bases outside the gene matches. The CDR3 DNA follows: TGCGCCAGCAGCCAAGGAGGGACAGGTACGGGCTACACCTTC. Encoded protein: CASSQGGTGTGYTF.

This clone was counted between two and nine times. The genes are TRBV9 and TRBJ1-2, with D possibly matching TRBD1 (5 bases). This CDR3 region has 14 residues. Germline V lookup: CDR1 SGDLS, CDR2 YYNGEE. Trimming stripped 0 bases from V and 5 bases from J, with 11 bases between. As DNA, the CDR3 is TGTGCCAGCAGCGTAGCGGACAACGGGTATGGCTACACCTTC. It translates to CASSVADNGYGYTF.

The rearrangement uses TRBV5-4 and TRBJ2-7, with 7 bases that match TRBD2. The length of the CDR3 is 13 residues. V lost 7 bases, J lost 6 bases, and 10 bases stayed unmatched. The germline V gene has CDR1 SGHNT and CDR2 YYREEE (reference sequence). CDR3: CASHGEGLGEQYF. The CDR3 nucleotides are TGTGCCAGCCACGGGGAGGGGTTGGGCGAGCAGTACTTC.

The CDR3 DNA follows: TGTGCCAGCAGTTTGTGGGCAGGATCCTACGAGCAGTACTTC. Protein product: CASSLWAGSYEQYF. V usage is TRBV27 and J usage is TRBJ2-7; D not resolved. Germline CDR1 MNHEY, CDR2 SMNVEV (reference sequence). The V and J ends lost 3 bases and 1 base respectively, with 10 bases between them. The CDR3 sequence is 14 residues long.

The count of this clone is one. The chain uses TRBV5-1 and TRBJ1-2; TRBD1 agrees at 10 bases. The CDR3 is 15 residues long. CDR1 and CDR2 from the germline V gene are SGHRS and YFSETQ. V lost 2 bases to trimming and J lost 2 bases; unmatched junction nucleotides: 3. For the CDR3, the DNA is TGCGCCAGCAGCTTCGGACAGGGGGAGAACTATGGCTACACCTTC. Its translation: CASSFGQGENYGYTF.

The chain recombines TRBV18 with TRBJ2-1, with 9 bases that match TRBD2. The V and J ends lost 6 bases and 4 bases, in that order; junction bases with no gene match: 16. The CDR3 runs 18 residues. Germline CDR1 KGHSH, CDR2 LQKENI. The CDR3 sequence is CASSRGRSILAGYNEQFF. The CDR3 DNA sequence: TGTGCCAGCTCCCGGGGCAGGTCGATCCTAGCGGGATACAATGAGCAGTTCTTC.

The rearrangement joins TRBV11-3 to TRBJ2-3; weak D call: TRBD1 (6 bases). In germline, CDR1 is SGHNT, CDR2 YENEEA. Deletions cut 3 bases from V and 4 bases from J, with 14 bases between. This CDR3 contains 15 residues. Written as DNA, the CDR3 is TGTGCCAGCAGCTTGGCAGGGGAACCCGCAGATACGCAGTATTTT. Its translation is CASSLAGEPADTQYF.

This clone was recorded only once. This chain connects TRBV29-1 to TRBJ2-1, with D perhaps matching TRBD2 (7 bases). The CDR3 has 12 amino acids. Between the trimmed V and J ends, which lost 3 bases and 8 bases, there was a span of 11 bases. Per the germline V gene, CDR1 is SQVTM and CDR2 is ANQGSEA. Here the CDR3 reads CSVDRGADEQFF. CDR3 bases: TGCAGCGTTGATCGGGGGGCGGATGAGCAGTTCTTC.

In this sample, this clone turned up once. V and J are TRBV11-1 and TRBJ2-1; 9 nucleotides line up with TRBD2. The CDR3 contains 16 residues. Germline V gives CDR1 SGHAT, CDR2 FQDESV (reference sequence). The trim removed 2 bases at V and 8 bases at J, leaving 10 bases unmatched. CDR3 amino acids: CASSLKVAGGLDEQFF. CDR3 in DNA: TGTGCCAGCAGCTTAAAGGTGGCGGGAGGGTTAGATGAGCAGTTCTTC.

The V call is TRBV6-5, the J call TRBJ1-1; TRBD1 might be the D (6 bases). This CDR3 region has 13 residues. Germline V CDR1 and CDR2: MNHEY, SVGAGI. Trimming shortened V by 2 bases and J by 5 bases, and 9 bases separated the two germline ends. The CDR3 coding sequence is TGTGCCAGCAGTTACGACAGGCTGACTGAAGCTTTCTTT. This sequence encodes CASSYDRLTEAFF.

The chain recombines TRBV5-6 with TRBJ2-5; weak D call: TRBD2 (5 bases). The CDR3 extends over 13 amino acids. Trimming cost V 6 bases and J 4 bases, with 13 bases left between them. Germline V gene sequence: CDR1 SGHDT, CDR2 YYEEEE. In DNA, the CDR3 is TGTGCCAGCACCCCCGGGAATAGAGAGACCCAGTACTTC. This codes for CASTPGNRETQYF.

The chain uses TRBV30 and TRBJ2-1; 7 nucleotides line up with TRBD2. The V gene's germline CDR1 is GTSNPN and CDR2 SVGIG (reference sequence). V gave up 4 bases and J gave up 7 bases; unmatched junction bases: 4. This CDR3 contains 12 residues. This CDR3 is CAWTNGRNEQFF. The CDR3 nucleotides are TGTGCCTGGACTAACGGGAGGAATGAGCAGTTCTTC. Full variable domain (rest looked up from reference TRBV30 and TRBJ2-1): SQTIHQWPATLVQPVGSPLSLECTVEGTSNPNLYWYRQAAGRGLQLLFYSVGIGQISSEVPQNLSASRPQDRQFILSSKKLLLSDSGFYLCAWTNGRNEQFFGPGTRLTVL.

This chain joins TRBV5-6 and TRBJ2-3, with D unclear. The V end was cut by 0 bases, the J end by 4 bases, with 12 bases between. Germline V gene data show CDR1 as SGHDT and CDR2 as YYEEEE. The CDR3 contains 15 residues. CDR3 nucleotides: TGTGCCAGCAGCTTGGATCCCAGGTTCGCAGATACGCAGTATTTT. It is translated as CASSLDPRFADTQYF.

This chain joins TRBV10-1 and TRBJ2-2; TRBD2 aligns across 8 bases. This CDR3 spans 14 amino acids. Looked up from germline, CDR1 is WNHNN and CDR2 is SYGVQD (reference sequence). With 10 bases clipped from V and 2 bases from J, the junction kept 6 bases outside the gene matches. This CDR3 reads CAITGGYNTGELFF. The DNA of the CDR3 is TGCGCCATCACGGGGGGGTACAACACCGGGGAGCTGTTTTTT.

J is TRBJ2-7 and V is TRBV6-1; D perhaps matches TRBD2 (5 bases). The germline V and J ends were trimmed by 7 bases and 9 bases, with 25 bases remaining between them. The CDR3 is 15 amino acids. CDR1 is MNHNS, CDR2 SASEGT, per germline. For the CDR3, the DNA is TGTGCCAGCACCCCTTTCGGCGGGTTCTCTAGTGGGCAGTACTTC. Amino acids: CASTPFGGFSSGQYF.

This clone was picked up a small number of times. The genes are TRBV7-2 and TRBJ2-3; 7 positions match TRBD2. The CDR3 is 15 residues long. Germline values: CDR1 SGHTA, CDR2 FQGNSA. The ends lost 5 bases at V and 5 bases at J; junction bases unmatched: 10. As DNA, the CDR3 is TGTGCCAGCAGCCAAAGCGGGAACTGGGGAGATACGCAGTATTTT. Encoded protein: CASSQSGNWGDTQYF. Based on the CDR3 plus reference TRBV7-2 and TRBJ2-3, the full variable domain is GAGVSQSPSNKVTEKGKDVELRCDPISGHTALYWYRQSLGQGLEFLIYFQGNSAPDKSGLPSDRFSAERTGGSVSTLTIQRTQQEDSAVYLCASSQSGNWGDTQYFGPGTRLTVL.

CDR3 nucleotides: TGTGCCAGCAGTGAAGATAGGGACTACTATGGCTACACCTTC. As protein: CASSEDRDYYGYTF. This chain joins TRBV2 and TRBJ1-2; D perhaps matches TRBD1 (5 bases). The CDR3 has 14 residues. Trimming stripped 1 base from V and 3 bases from J, with 9 bases between. Germline assignment: CDR1 SNHLY and CDR2 FYNNEI.

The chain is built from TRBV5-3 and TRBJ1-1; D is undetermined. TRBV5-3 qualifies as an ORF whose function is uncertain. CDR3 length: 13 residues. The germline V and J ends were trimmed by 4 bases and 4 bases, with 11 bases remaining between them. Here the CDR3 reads CARSPRQLTEAFF. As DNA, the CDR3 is TGTGCCAGAAGCCCTAGGCAACTCACTGAAGCTTTCTTT.

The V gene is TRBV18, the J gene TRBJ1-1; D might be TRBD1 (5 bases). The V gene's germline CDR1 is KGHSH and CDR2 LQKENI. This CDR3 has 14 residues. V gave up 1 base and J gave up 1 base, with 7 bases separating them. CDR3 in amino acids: CASSPQGPNTEAFF. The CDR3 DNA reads TGTGCCAGCTCACCACAGGGGCCGAACACTGAAGCTTTCTTT. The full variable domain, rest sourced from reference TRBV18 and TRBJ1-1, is NAGVMQNPRHLVRRRGQEARLRCSPMKGHSHVYWYRQLPEEGLKFMVYLQKENIIDESGMPKERFSAEFPKEGPSILRIQQVVRGDSAAYFCASSPQGPNTEAFFGQGTRLTVV.